This TCR beta chain was recovered during a study of T cell responses to AZD1222 COVID-19 vaccine. Study results and caveats: There were vaccine-associated CD4 TCRs across spike, dominant at 160-218 and 743-854. Clonal diversity was possibly underestimated; the donors were predominantly white British and more often female. At baseline, seropositivity was found in only a handful of AZD1222 recipients.

Note on this clone: Its target is unknown.

Pooled samples include second doses given at about 4 or 12 weeks. Some clones are missing from TCRdb's copy, which holds only in-frame ones; the method was immunoSEQ multiplex PCR. The sample shows approximately 120,000 clones, roughly 82% of them seen only once. V was trimmed by 0 bases and J by 6 bases, leaving 8 bases between them. Germline CDR1 MNHEY, CDR2 SMNVEV (reference sequence). CDR3 length: 14 amino acids. This material consisted of peripheral blood, taken 28 days after the second AZD1222 dose. This rearrangement joins TRBV27 to TRBJ1-4; D gene ambiguous. This sequence originates from an adult who received the AZD1222 COVID-19 vaccine. This chain's CDR3 is CASSLSDGYEKLFF. The CDR3, as DNA: TGTGCCAGCAGTTTATCGGACGGTTATGAAAAACTGTTTTTT.